The clone carrying this TCR beta chain was seen only once. Germline lookup yields CDR1 MNHEY and CDR2 SMNVEV (reference sequence). The CDR3 is 16 amino acids. With 5 bases removed from V and 0 bases from J, the gap between germline ends came to 11 bases. The sample comes from a study of control samples from healthy donors and cancer patients. Sequencing was performed with immunoSEQ multiplex PCR; in TCRdb, only in-frame clones are kept and a portion is missing. The repertoire holds more than 85,000 clones, about 80% seen once, with about 13% in the top ten. The specimen sequenced was blood. This sequence originates from a woman in her forties or fifties in good health. V usage is TRBV27 and J usage is TRBJ2-6; no clear D gene. CDR3 loop: CASSADVISGANVLTF. CDR3 in DNA: TGTGCCAGCAGTGCGGATGTCATCTCTGGGGCCAACGTCCTGACTTTC.